This T cell receptor (beta chain) originates from a study of cytotoxic CD8 clonotypes in ibrutinib-treated CLL. Findings and caveats of the study: Clonality went higher at ibrutinib response and then dropped back toward baseline at progression.

V was clipped by 6 bases and J by 1 base; unmatched bases: 5. This CDR3 has 14 amino acids. Germline CDR1 reads KGHSH; CDR2 reads LQKENI. TCRdb keeps only in-frame clones here, not all; method: immunoSEQ multiplex PCR. The data show hundreds of thousands of clones, around 66% seen once. On this clone: Its specificity is unknown. This specimen includes other DNA sequences encoding the same CDR3.

Frozen-stored PBMCs produced about 2 micrograms of genomic DNA for TCR beta libraries. The gene calls are TRBV18 and TRBJ1-1, with TRBD1 matching 7 bases. This clonotype originated in a human donor with chronic lymphocytic leukemia. Sequencing used PBMCs, obtained after 36 months of ibrutinib treatment. CDR3 in amino acids: CASSPRQGNTEAFF. DNA for the CDR3: TGTGCCAGCTCGCCCCGACAGGGGAACACTGAAGCTTTCTTT.